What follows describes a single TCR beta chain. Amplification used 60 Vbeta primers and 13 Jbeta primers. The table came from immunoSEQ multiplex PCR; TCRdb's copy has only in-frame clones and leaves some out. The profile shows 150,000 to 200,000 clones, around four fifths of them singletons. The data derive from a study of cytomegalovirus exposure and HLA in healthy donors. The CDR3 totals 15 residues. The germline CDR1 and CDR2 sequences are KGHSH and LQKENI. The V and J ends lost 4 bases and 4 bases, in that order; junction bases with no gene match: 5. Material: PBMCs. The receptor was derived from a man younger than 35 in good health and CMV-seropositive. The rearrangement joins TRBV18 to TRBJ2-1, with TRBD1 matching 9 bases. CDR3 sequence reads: CASSQDRGQYNEQFF. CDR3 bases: TGTGCCAGCTCACAGGACAGGGGCCAATACAATGAGCAGTTCTTC.